This entry is about one T cell receptor (beta chain). Per the authors' pipeline: Amplification with reference gene primers provided the estimates of nucleated cell counts. Sequenced by immunoSEQ multiplex PCR; TCRdb stores in-frame clones only, minus some. The DNA gave D and trimming, while V, J and clone size come from that table. The sample carries about 150,000 clones, about 90% recorded once. The CDR3 is 19 amino acids. Germline V gene data show CDR1 as LGHDT and CDR2 as YNNKEL (reference sequence). With 0 bases removed from V and 4 bases from J, the gap between germline ends came to 22 bases. The entry originates in a study of blood T cell repertoires in COVID-19. Study overall: T cells, B-cell-depleted T cells, or PBMCs supplied cDNA or gDNA.

This sequence was found in a man aged 80 or over with acute or convalescent COVID-19. V gene TRBV3-1 (or the pseudogene TRBV3-2) combines with J gene TRBJ2-1; D not resolved. Sequenced: peripheral blood. CDR3 DNA sequence: TGTGCCAGCAGCCAAGATCCCGTTGGCAGGATCCGAGCTTACAATGAGCAGTTCTTC. Encoded protein: CASSQDPVGRIRAYNEQFF.